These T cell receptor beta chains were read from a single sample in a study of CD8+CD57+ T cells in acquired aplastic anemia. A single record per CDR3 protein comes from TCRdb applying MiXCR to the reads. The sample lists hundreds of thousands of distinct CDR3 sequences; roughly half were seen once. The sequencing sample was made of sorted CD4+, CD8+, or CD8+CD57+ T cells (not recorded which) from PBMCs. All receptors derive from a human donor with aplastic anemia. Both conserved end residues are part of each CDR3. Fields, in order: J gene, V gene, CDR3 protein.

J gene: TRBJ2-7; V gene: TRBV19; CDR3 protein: CASSATTGPYEQYF
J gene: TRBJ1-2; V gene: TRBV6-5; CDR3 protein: CASSYLTSNYGYTF
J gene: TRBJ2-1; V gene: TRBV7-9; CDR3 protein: CASTTGGYNEQFF
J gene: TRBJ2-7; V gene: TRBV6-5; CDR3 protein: CASSYGQGGEQYF
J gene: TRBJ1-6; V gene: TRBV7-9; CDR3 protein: CASSLYGNSPLHF
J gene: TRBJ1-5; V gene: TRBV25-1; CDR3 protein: CASSTGVSQPQHF
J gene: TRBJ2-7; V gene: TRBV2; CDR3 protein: CASSASPHQSYEQYF
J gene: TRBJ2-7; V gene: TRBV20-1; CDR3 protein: CSARRLAGGYEQYF
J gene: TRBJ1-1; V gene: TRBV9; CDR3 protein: CASSENRNTEAFF
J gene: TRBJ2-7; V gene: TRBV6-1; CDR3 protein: CASSLAGFDEQYF
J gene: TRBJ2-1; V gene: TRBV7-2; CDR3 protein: CASRPGTSGAREQFF
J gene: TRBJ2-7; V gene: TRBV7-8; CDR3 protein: CASSSRTGGLGQYF
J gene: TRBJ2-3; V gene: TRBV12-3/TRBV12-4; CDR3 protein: CASSHPQRARADTQYF
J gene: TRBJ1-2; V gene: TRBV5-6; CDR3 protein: CASSPGTELVHGYTF
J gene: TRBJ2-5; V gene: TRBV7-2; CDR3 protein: CASSLGGGEGEETQYF
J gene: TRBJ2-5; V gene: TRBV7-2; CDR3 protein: CASSLVVRTGIHETQYF
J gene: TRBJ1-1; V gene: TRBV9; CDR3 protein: CASSGGAEYTEAFF
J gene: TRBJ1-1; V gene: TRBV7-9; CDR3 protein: CASSQDPTGTEAFF
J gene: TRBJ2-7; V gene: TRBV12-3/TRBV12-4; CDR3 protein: CASSYSTQPTYEQYF
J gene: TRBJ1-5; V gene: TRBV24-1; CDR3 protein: CATDRGVNQPQHF
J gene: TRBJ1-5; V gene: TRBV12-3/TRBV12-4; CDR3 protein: CASSFLSGAGSNQPQHF
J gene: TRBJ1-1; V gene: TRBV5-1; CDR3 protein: CASSAGLAGTEAFF
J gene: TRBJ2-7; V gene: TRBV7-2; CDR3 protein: CASSLEPGSSYEQYF
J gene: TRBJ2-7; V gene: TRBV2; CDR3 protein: CASFRTGIIEQYF
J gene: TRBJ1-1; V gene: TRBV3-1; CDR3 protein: CASSLGTGGSTEAFF
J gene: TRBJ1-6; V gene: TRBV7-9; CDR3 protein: CASQRDGNSPLHF
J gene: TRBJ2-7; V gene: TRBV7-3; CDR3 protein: CASSSTEVQNEQYF
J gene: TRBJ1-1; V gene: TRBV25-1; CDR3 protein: CASSDVRGTEAFF